The 23 T cell receptor beta chains presented below share a single source sample, sequenced in a study of CD8 T cells in Susac syndrome. RNA totalling roughly 0.45 to 1 ug underwent reverse transcription with random hexamers. TCRdb processed the immunoSEQ multiplex PCR reads anew with MiXCR; each CDR3 protein has one entry. The table records 180,000 or so distinct CDR3 sequences, 90% to 95% of them present only once. The specimen sequenced was CD4+ T cells from PBMCs. The source is a human donor with multiple sclerosis.

This chain uses TRBV11-2 with TRBJ2-7; 7 bases match TRBD1. This CDR3 contains 12 residues. CDR1 and CDR2 from the germline V gene are SGHAT and FQNNGV. V dropped 3 bases and J dropped 6; count of bases not matched to a gene: 2. CDR3 region: CASSLNRGEQYF. The CDR3 nucleotides are TGTGCCAGCAGCTTGAACAGGGGCGAGCAGTACTTC.

The V gene is TRBV7-2, the J gene TRBJ2-3; D ambiguous. The V and J ends lost 1 base and 10 bases respectively, with 12 bases between them. Germline CDR1 reads SGHTA; CDR2 reads FQGNSA. This CDR3 has 13 amino acids. CDR3 amino acids: CASSLGLMSAQYF. CDR3 bases: TGTGCCAGCAGCTTAGGTCTCATGAGTGCGCAGTATTTT.

The V gene is TRBV9, the J gene TRBJ2-1; D call uncertain. Germline lookup yields CDR1 SGDLS and CDR2 YYNGEE. CDR3 length: 12 amino acids. V lost 0 bases and J 4 bases, leaving 2 bases between the germline ends. The CDR3 loop reads CASSVGYNEQFF. The CDR3, as DNA: TGTGCCAGCAGCGTAGGTTACAATGAGCAGTTCTTC. Supplemented by reference TRBV9 and TRBJ2-1, the full variable domain reads DSGVTQTPKHLITATGQRVTLRCSPRSGDLSVYWYQQSLDQGLQFLIQYYNGEERAKGNILERFSAQQFPDLHSELNLSSLELGDSALYFCASSVGYNEQFFGPGTRLTVL.

The V call is TRBV10-3, the J call TRBJ2-1; D gene uncertain. CDR3 length equals 13 residues. Germline V gene data show CDR1 as ENHRY and CDR2 as SYGVKD. V was pared by 2 bases and J by 7 bases, with 9 bases between. CDR3 in amino acids: CAISERTANEQFF. CDR3 DNA: TGTGCCATCAGTGAGCGGACGGCGAATGAGCAGTTCTTC.

The chain carries TRBV20-1 and TRBJ1-5; no firm D call. The ends were cut back, 3 bases at V and 4 bases at J, with 7 bases in the middle. CDR1 and CDR2 from the germline V gene are DFQATT and SNEGSKA (reference sequence). This CDR3 has 12 residues. In nucleotides, the CDR3 is TGCAGTGCTAGTTTGCGGAATCAGCCCCAGCATTTT. It encodes CSASLRNQPQHF.

The chain carries TRBV6-5 and TRBJ2-2, with D maybe TRBD2 (7 bases). Looked up from germline, CDR1 is MNHEY and CDR2 is SVGAGI. Trimming removed 6 bases at V and 7 bases at J, with 18 bases between. The CDR3 totals 15 residues. The CDR3 sequence is CASRRRGAQGGELFF. In DNA, the CDR3 is TGTGCCAGCAGACGACGGGGGGCCCAGGGCGGGGAGCTGTTTTTT.

The chain couples TRBV20-1 to TRBJ2-6, with 8 nucleotides matching TRBD2. V was pared by 6 bases and J by 0 bases, with 10 bases of the junction left unmatched. The germline CDR1 and CDR2 sequences are DFQATT and SNEGSKA (reference sequence). This CDR3 is built from 17 residues. The CDR3 DNA sequence: TGCAGTGCGCCGAGCGGGGGCTCCCTCTCTGGGGCCAACGTCCTGACTTTC. This gives the protein CSAPSGGSLSGANVLTF.

This sequence joins TRBV3-1 and TRBJ2-3; 7 positions agree with TRBD2. The junction had 5 bases not matched to a gene; V was cut back by 3 bases and J by 2 bases. CDR1 is LGHDT, CDR2 YNNKEL, per germline (reference sequence). This CDR3 spans 15 amino acids. CDR3 bases: TGTGCCAGCAGCCAGGCTAGCGGACACACAGATACGCAGTATTTT. It is translated as CASSQASGHTDTQYF.

J is TRBJ1-2 and V is TRBV30; TRBD1 agrees at 9 bases. Germline lookup yields CDR1 GTSNPN and CDR2 SVGIG (reference sequence). Trimming cost V 4 bases and J 3 bases; bases outside gene matches: 12. The CDR3 runs 16 residues. The CDR3 loop reads CAWTKLWGQGDYGYTF. In DNA, the CDR3 is TGTGCCTGGACCAAACTCTGGGGACAGGGTGACTATGGCTACACCTTC.

This clonotype appeared a single time. This chain uses TRBV9 with TRBJ1-6, with TRBD1 as a possible D gene (6 bases). The CDR3 spans 14 residues. Germline V gene lookup returns CDR1 SGDLS and CDR2 YYNGEE. The V and J ends lost 3 bases and 7 bases respectively, with 11 bases between them. In DNA form, the CDR3 reads TGTGCCAGCAGCGAACAGGGAGGCAATTCACCCCTCCACTTT. This translates into CASSEQGGNSPLHF.

The rearrangement joins TRBV20-1 to TRBJ2-2; 7 positions agree with TRBD2. The CDR3 sequence is 13 residues long. From germline, CDR1 is DFQATT and CDR2 SNEGSKA (reference sequence). The trim removed 6 bases at V and 1 base at J, leaving 2 bases unmatched. CDR3 DNA: TGCAGTGCAAAGCGGGAGAACACCGGGGAGCTGTTTTTT. As protein: CSAKRENTGELFF.

This chain joins TRBV11-2 and TRBJ2-3; 10 bases agree with TRBD2. The CDR3 is 20 residues long. Germline V CDR1 and CDR2: SGHAT, FQNNGV. V trimming: 2 bases; J trimming: 3 bases; junction bases outside the gene matches: 17. CDR3: CASSLNSGLADPYLTDTQYF. The CDR3, as DNA: TGTGCCAGCAGCTTAAACTCTGGACTAGCGGACCCTTACCTTACAGATACGCAGTATTTT.

The CDR3 bases are TGTGCCAGCAGCCGCCGGGGAGTGGACGGTGAGCAGTTCTTC. Its translation is CASSRRGVDGEQFF. The rearrangement uses TRBV3-1 and TRBJ2-1, with a possible D match to TRBD2 (5 bases). Germline V lookup: CDR1 LGHDT, CDR2 YNNKEL (reference sequence). V was shortened by 4 bases and J by 9 bases, with 16 bases between the two germline ends. CDR3 size: 14 residues.

The CDR3 coding sequence is TGTGCCAGCGCGAGGACGGGACAGGGCTCCTACAATGAGCAGTTCTTC. Amino acids: CASARTGQGSYNEQFF. The chain is built from TRBV2 and TRBJ2-1, with 9 bases fitting TRBD1. The V and J ends lost 8 bases and 0 bases, in that order; junction bases with no gene match: 8. The germline V gene has CDR1 SNHLY and CDR2 FYNNEI. The CDR3 sequence is 16 residues long.

V usage is TRBV3-1 and J usage is TRBJ1-5; 8 bases are shared with TRBD1. Germline V gives CDR1 LGHDT, CDR2 YNNKEL (reference sequence). The CDR3 consists of 15 residues. V gave up 4 bases and J gave up 4 bases; unmatched junction bases: 6. The CDR3 DNA sequence: TGTGCCAGCAGCCTCGGGACAGGCAGGAATCAGCCCCAGCATTTT. Its protein is CASSLGTGRNQPQHF. The variable domain in full, with the rest retrieved from reference TRBV3-1 and TRBJ1-5, is DTAVSQTPKYLVTQMGNDKSIKCEQNLGHDTMYWYKQDSKKFLKIMFSYNNKELIINETVPNRFSPKSPDKAHLNLHINSLELGDSAVYFCASSLGTGRNQPQHFGDGTRLSIL.

The V call is TRBV5-6, the J call TRBJ1-6, with 7 bases aligning to TRBD1. Germline-derived CDR1 and CDR2 are SGHDT and YYEEEE. J was trimmed by 11 bases and V by 5 bases; bases with no gene match: 10. There are 14 residues in the CDR3. The CDR3 DNA is TGTGCCAGCAGTCGACGACAGGGTCCTCCACCCCTCCACTTT. Encoded protein: CASSRRQGPPPLHF. Full variable domain (rest looked up from reference TRBV5-6 and TRBJ1-6): DAGVTQSPTHLIKTRGQQVTLRCSPKSGHDTVSWYQQALGQGPQFIFQYYEEEERQRGNFPDRFSGHQFPNYSSELNVNALLLGDSALYLCASSRRQGPPPLHFGNGTRLTVT.

This clonotype was detected once. CDR3 in amino acids: CATRSAEYGYTF. The CDR3 coding sequence is TGTGCCACTCGGTCTGCAGAATATGGCTACACCTTC. The chain couples TRBV25-1 to TRBJ1-2; D is ambiguous. The CDR3 runs 12 residues. Trimming removed 10 bases from V and 5 bases from J, with 14 bases in between. Germline CDR1 reads MGHDK; CDR2 reads SYGVNS.

V is TRBV29-1 and J is TRBJ1-1; D is unclear. CDR1 SQVTM and CDR2 ANQGSEA come from the germline V gene. V lost 7 bases and J 4 bases, leaving 10 bases between the germline ends. The CDR3 is made up of 11 amino acids. The CDR3 sequence: CSGRYGTEAFF. The CDR3 DNA reads TGCAGCGGGAGATACGGCACTGAAGCTTTCTTT.

This chain uses TRBV24-1 with TRBJ2-5, with a possible D match to TRBD1 (6 bases). The CDR3 has 13 residues. The V end was cut by 5 bases, the J end by 5 bases, with 11 bases between. CDR1 is KGHDR and CDR2 is SFDVKD in the germline V gene. CDR3 DNA: TGTGCCACCAGTGGACAGGTTGGGGAGACCCAGTACTTC. This codes for CATSGQVGETQYF.

J is TRBJ2-6 and V is TRBV6-5; D remains ambiguous. Germline CDR1 MNHEY, CDR2 SVGAGI. This CDR3 contains 14 residues. Trimming removed 7 bases at V and 0 bases at J, with 7 bases between. The CDR3 DNA sequence: TGTGCCAGCACCGAAGTCTCTGGGGCCAACGTCCTGACTTTC. It is translated as CASTEVSGANVLTF.

The chain links TRBV20-1 to TRBJ1-2; no clear D. V gave up 3 bases and J gave up 2 bases, with 10 bases separating them. The CDR3 has 13 residues. CDR1 is DFQATT and CDR2 is SNEGSKA in the germline V gene (reference sequence). The CDR3 DNA reads as TGCAGTGCTAGCACCGGTCTCAACTATGGCTACACCTTC. Translating gives CSASTGLNYGYTF.

V and J are TRBV20-1 and TRBJ2-3; maybe TRBD2 (5 bases). CDR1 is DFQATT and CDR2 is SNEGSKA in the germline V gene (reference sequence). The CDR3 loop spans 12 amino acids. Trimming cost V 3 bases and J 3 bases, with 7 bases left between them. In nucleotides, the CDR3 is TGCAGTGCTAGCGGGGTGACAGATACGCAGTATTTT. Its translation is CSASGVTDTQYF.

V gene TRBV7-3 combines with J gene TRBJ2-2; D remains ambiguous. CDR3 length: 13 residues. Germline V CDR1 and CDR2: SGHTA, FQGTGA. V was cut by 5 bases and J by 3 bases, with 7 bases left in between. The CDR3 DNA is TGTGCCAGCAGCGAGAGTTACACCGGGGAGCTGTTTTTT. Its protein is CASSESYTGELFF.